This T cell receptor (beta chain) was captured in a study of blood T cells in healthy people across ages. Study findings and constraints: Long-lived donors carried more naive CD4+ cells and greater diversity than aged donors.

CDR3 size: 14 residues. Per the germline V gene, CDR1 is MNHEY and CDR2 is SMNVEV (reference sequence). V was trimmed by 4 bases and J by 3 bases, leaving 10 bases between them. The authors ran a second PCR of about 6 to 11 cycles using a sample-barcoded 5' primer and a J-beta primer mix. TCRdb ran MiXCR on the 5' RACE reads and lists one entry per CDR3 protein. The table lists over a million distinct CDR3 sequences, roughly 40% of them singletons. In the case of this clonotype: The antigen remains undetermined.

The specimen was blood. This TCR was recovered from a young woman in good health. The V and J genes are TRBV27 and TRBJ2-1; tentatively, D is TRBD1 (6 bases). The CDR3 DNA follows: TGTGCCAGCAGTTGGGACACCCTCTACAATGAGCAGTTCTTC. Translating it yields CASSWDTLYNEQFF.